A single sample gave rise to the 22 T cell receptor beta chains below, sequenced in a study of technical replicates of blood from several donors (dated by TCRdb to 2016 to 2017). Library creation used the immunoSEQ multiplex PCR assay. TCRdb provides this immuneACCESS table in a form limited to in-frame rearrangements. Some clones are lacking; in checked studies, under half of them reflect an unresolved V gene, and why the rest are absent is not known. Here the sample has approximately 80,000 clones; roughly 98% occur a single time. The ten most abundant clones make up approximately 0.14% of the sample. Sequencing was performed on T cells isolated from PBMCs. The receptors stem from a human donor in good health.

The chain combines TRBV4-1 with TRBJ2-7, with TRBD1 identical over 12 bases. CDR3 length: 16 residues. V shed 0 bases, J shed 4 bases, and the junction held 4 bases outside the gene matches. Germline CDR1 reads MGHRA; CDR2 reads YSYEKL. Here the CDR3 DNA reads TGCGCCAGCAGCCAAGATGGGGACAGGGGGCTTTACGAGCAGTACTTC. Its translation: CASSQDGDRGLYEQYF.

This clone was observed once. The chain uses TRBV5-1 and TRBJ1-1, with D tentatively TRBD1 (6 bases). Trimming stripped 0 bases from V and 2 bases from J, with 14 bases between. This CDR3 spans 16 amino acids. Germline lookup yields CDR1 SGHRS and CDR2 YFSETQ. The CDR3 sequence: CASSLEGGAGNTEAFF. The CDR3 DNA follows: TGCGCCAGCAGCTTGGAGGGGGGGGCAGGTAACACTGAAGCTTTCTTT.

The gene calls are TRBV6-4 and TRBJ2-1; 8 nucleotides align to TRBD1. With 2 bases clipped from V and 0 bases from J, the junction kept 3 bases outside the gene matches. CDR1 is MRHNA, CDR2 SNTAGT, per germline. The CDR3 is 16 amino acids. CDR3 in amino acids: CASSDSTGGSYNEQFF. CDR3 coding DNA: TGTGCCAGCAGTGACAGTACAGGGGGCTCCTACAATGAGCAGTTCTTC.

This chain uses TRBV2 with TRBJ2-2; D is uncertain. CDR1 SNHLY and CDR2 FYNNEI come from the germline V gene. The CDR3 sequence is 17 residues long. The V end lost 5 bases, the J end lost 3 bases, and 19 bases lay between the germline ends. For the CDR3, the DNA is TGTGCCAGCAGTCCAACCCAAGACACGTCCGACACCGGGGAGCTGTTTTTT. Its protein is CASSPTQDTSDTGELFF.

V usage is TRBV5-1 and J usage is TRBJ2-2, with D possibly being TRBD1 (6 bases). The CDR3 spans 14 residues. Germline V gives CDR1 SGHRS, CDR2 YFSETQ. Trimming took 5 bases from V and 10 from J, leaving 18 bases between them. The CDR3 is CASSLAGVNEELFF. CDR3 nucleotides: TGCGCCAGCAGTCTGGCAGGGGTTAACGAGGAGCTGTTTTTT.

The count of this clone is one. V is TRBV7-2 and J is TRBJ1-1; possible D gene TRBD1, 6 bases. Trimming cost V 2 bases and J 0 bases, with 13 bases left between them. Germline V lookup: CDR1 SGHTA, CDR2 FQGNSA. The CDR3 is 16 amino acids. In DNA, the CDR3 is TGTGCCAGCAGCTTATTTGGACAGTCCATGAACACTGAAGCTTTCTTT. Its translation: CASSLFGQSMNTEAFF.

This clone was observed once. V gene TRBV7-8 combines with J gene TRBJ1-6, with D hard to call. Deletions cut 2 bases from V and 10 bases from J, with 12 bases between. CDR1 and CDR2 from the germline V gene are SGHVS and FQNEAQ. The CDR3 spans 14 residues. DNA of the CDR3: TGTGCCAGCAGCTTAATGAGGGAGCGGTCACCCCTCCACTTT. Amino acid sequence: CASSLMRERSPLHF.

V is TRBV27 and J is TRBJ2-1, with 7 bases identical to TRBD2. CDR3 length: 16 amino acids. Per the germline V gene, CDR1 is MNHEY and CDR2 is SMNVEV (reference sequence). Trimming cost V 2 bases and J 2 bases; bases outside gene matches: 6. The CDR3 protein is CASSLVPSGTYNEQFF. The CDR3 DNA reads TGTGCCAGCAGTTTAGTTCCTAGCGGAACCTACAATGAGCAGTTCTTC.

This sequence joins TRBV28 and TRBJ1-2, with a weak D call TRBD1 (5 bases). Germline V lookup: CDR1 MDHEN, CDR2 SYDVKM. The ends were cut back, 7 bases at V and 4 bases at J, with 13 bases in the middle. The CDR3 sequence is 13 residues long. For the CDR3, the DNA is TGTGCCAGCATCGGGGGGGACCTCTATGGCTACACCTTC. Its translation is CASIGGDLYGYTF.

J is TRBJ2-1 and V is TRBV4-1; TRBD2 might be the D (5 bases). CDR3 size: 13 residues. Trimming took 4 bases from V and 8 from J, leaving 12 bases between them. The germline V gene has CDR1 MGHRA and CDR2 YSYEKL. CDR3 nucleotide sequence: TGCGCCAGCAGCCTCCCAGGAGGTTATGAGCAGTTCTTC. Protein product: CASSLPGGYEQFF.

This rearrangement joins TRBV4-1 to TRBJ1-6; D uncertain. Trimming took 4 bases from V and 0 from J, leaving 7 bases between them. From germline, CDR1 is MGHRA and CDR2 YSYEKL. The CDR3 length is 15 residues. This CDR3 is CASSPTSSYNSPLHF. CDR3 nucleotides: TGCGCCAGCAGCCCAACTAGCTCCTATAATTCACCCCTCCACTTT.

The rearrangement uses TRBV6-1 and TRBJ1-2, with D perhaps matching TRBD1 (5 bases). This CDR3 comprises 12 residues. CDR1 MNHNS and CDR2 SASEGT come from the germline V gene. The V and J ends lost 5 bases and 5 bases respectively, with 9 bases between them. The CDR3 coding sequence is TGTGCCAGCAGTAAGGGGTTTTATGGCTACACCTTC. This translates into CASSKGFYGYTF.

This chain links TRBV19 with TRBJ2-5, with TRBD2 matching over 12 bases. CDR3 length: 17 amino acids. Losses at the gene ends were 2 bases for V and 5 bases for J; bases not matched to a gene: 9. Looked up from germline, CDR1 is LNHDA and CDR2 is SQIVND (reference sequence). The CDR3 region has the DNA TGTGCCAGTAGTATATGGACTAGCGGGGCAAGGCGGGAGACCCAGTACTTC. Its translation: CASSIWTSGARRETQYF. Complete variable domain (other parts from reference TRBV19 and TRBJ2-5): DGGITQSPKYLFRKEGQNVTLSCEQNLNHDAMYWYRQDPGQGLRLIYYSQIVNDFQKGDIAEGYSVSREKKESFPLTVTSAQKNPTAFYLCASSIWTSGARRETQYFGPGTRLLVL.

This clone was observed a few times. The rearrangement joins TRBV5-1 to TRBJ1-1, with 8 nucleotides matching TRBD1. The CDR3 is 16 amino acids. J lost 4 bases, V lost 2 bases, and 10 bases had no gene match. Germline V gene lookup returns CDR1 SGHRS and CDR2 YFSETQ. For the CDR3, the DNA is TGCGCCAGCAGCTTCGGTCTCCGCCAGGGGGCCACTGAAGCTTTCTTT. Its translation is CASSFGLRQGATEAFF. Full variable domain (outside the CDR3, taken from reference TRBV5-1 and TRBJ1-1): KAGVTQTPRYLIKTRGQQVTLSCSPISGHRSVSWYQQTPGQGLQFLFEYFSETQRNKGNFPGRFSGRQFSNSRSEMNVSTLELGDSALYLCASSFGLRQGATEAFFGQGTRLTVV.

The gene calls are TRBV5-1 and TRBJ2-1, with TRBD1 identical over 9 bases. This CDR3 spans 14 amino acids. Trimming removed 4 bases from V and 14 bases from J; junction bases left unmatched: 13. Germline assignment: CDR1 SGHRS and CDR2 YFSETQ. The CDR3 sequence: CASSPTGRTGVEFF. CDR3 DNA: TGCGCCAGCAGCCCCACTGGACGGACAGGGGTGGAGTTCTTC.

The rearrangement uses TRBV14 and TRBJ2-7; the D is unclear. The CDR3 totals 13 residues. The V end lost 1 base, the J end lost 8 bases, and 12 bases lay between the germline ends. CDR1 and CDR2 from the germline V gene are SGHDN and FVKESK. CDR3 residues: CASSQALRNQQYF. The CDR3 bases are TGTGCCAGCAGCCAAGCCTTGCGTAATCAGCAGTACTTC.

The V call is TRBV19, the J call TRBJ1-1; D gene unclear. V was clipped by 5 bases and J by 0 bases, with 19 bases between them. Germline lookup yields CDR1 LNHDA and CDR2 SQIVND (reference sequence). The CDR3 extends over 17 amino acids. Written as DNA, the CDR3 is TGTGCCAGTAGTGGAACCGAGGCGAGGCGAATGAACACTGAAGCTTTCTTT. Its protein is CASSGTEARRMNTEAFF.

The chain combines TRBV7-9 with TRBJ2-7; unclear D gene. Trimming took 0 bases from V and 5 from J, leaving 2 bases between them. The CDR3 has 11 amino acids. CDR1 and CDR2 (germline): SEHNR, FQNEAQ (reference sequence). DNA for the CDR3: TGTGCCAGCAGCTTAGCCGACGAGCAGTACTTC. Its translation: CASSLADEQYF.

The rearrangement links TRBV29-1 to TRBJ2-3; no reliable D call. The CDR3 is 11 amino acids. CDR1 is SQVTM and CDR2 is ANQGSEA in the germline V gene. V was pared by 4 bases and J by 9 bases, with 11 bases between. The CDR3 is CSVVGLDTQYF. The CDR3 DNA sequence: TGCAGCGTTGTTGGCCTAGACACGCAGTATTTT.

V gene TRBV28 combines with J gene TRBJ1-2, with TRBD1 matching over 7 bases. Germline CDR1 reads MDHEN; CDR2 reads SYDVKM. The CDR3 contains 12 residues. Trimming removed 4 bases from V and 12 bases from J; junction bases left unmatched: 8. The CDR3, as DNA: TGTGCCAGCAGTTCGGGGACAGCGCCCGACACCTTC. Protein sequence: CASSSGTAPDTF.

The genes are TRBV11-3 and TRBJ1-1; D is possibly TRBD1 (6 bases). Germline V gene lookup returns CDR1 SGHNT and CDR2 YENEEA. Trimming left V 0 bases short and J 1 base short, with 12 bases between. This CDR3 has 16 residues. This CDR3 reads CASSLDLWTENTEAFF. The CDR3 DNA is TGTGCCAGCAGCTTAGATCTTTGGACAGAGAACACTGAAGCTTTCTTT.

V gene TRBV10-1 combines with J gene TRBJ2-7; 9 bases are a match to TRBD2. Germline assignment: CDR1 WNHNN and CDR2 SYGVQD (reference sequence). V lost 0 bases to trimming and J lost 5 bases; unmatched junction nucleotides: 5. The CDR3 consists of 15 residues. Written as DNA, the CDR3 is TGCGCCAGCAGTGAGTCGCGCGGGAGGGCCGACGAGCAGTACTTC. The encoded protein is CASSESRGRADEQYF.